The sequence of this TCR beta chain was determined in a study of T cell responses to AZD1222 COVID-19 vaccine. The study, taken as a whole, reports: All repertoire sampling was performed exclusively after the peak T cell response. Reports indicate that nearly half of spike-specific TCRs are directed at unmutated variant regions. Females made up more of the donors, who were largely white British, and clonal diversity may have come out too low. A rise in Spike-specific TCR breadth and depth followed two AZD1222 doses.

Libraries were prepared by immunoSEQ multiplex PCR; TCRdb keeps only in-frame clonotypes and omits some of them. The table records roughly 79,000 clones, almost 80% of them present only once. This clone was seen more than once but under ten times. The antigen is unknown. The germline gives CDR1 KGHSH, CDR2 LQKENI. The trim removed 6 bases at V and 5 bases at J, leaving 11 bases unmatched. The CDR3 spans 17 residues. This sample comprised peripheral blood, obtained on day 0 of AZD1222 vaccination. This rearrangement joins TRBV18 to TRBJ2-5; 14 nucleotides align to TRBD2. The sequence derives from an adult in good health. For the CDR3, the DNA is TGTGCCAGCTCCCGAGGGACTAGCGGGAGTAATGATGAGACCCAGTACTTC. Its protein product is CASSRGTSGSNDETQYF.